This T cell receptor (beta chain) was recovered during a study of OX40 agonist ivuxolimab in advanced cancers. Overall study: As their treatment, patients were administered ivuxolimab, an agonistic anti-OX40 (CD134) antibody.

Points from the study as a whole: Mean expanded clone counts were higher in CD8+ than CD4+ T cells.

Clones were sequenced by immunoSEQ multiplex PCR, and TCRdb holds only the in-frame ones, with some missing. The sample has about 19,000 clones, around 85% seen once. V was pared by 0 bases and J by 5 bases, with 3 bases of the junction left unmatched. The germline V gene encodes CDR1 SGDLS and CDR2 YYNGEE. The CDR3 spans 14 residues. Remarks on this clone: Its cognate antigen is unknown.

With baseline, cycle 4 day 1, and cycle 7 day 1 as timepoints, blood was sampled. This TCR came from an adult with an advanced solid tumor such as melanoma, head and neck, liver or kidney cancer. The rearrangement joins TRBV9 to TRBJ2-7; 9 bases match TRBD1. The material was CD4+ or CD8+ T cells sorted from blood, obtained in a trial of the OX40 agonist ivuxolimab. The CDR3 region has the DNA TGTGCCAGCAGCGTAGGGGGACAGGGCAACGAGCAGTACTTC. Translated, it gives CASSVGGQGNEQYF.